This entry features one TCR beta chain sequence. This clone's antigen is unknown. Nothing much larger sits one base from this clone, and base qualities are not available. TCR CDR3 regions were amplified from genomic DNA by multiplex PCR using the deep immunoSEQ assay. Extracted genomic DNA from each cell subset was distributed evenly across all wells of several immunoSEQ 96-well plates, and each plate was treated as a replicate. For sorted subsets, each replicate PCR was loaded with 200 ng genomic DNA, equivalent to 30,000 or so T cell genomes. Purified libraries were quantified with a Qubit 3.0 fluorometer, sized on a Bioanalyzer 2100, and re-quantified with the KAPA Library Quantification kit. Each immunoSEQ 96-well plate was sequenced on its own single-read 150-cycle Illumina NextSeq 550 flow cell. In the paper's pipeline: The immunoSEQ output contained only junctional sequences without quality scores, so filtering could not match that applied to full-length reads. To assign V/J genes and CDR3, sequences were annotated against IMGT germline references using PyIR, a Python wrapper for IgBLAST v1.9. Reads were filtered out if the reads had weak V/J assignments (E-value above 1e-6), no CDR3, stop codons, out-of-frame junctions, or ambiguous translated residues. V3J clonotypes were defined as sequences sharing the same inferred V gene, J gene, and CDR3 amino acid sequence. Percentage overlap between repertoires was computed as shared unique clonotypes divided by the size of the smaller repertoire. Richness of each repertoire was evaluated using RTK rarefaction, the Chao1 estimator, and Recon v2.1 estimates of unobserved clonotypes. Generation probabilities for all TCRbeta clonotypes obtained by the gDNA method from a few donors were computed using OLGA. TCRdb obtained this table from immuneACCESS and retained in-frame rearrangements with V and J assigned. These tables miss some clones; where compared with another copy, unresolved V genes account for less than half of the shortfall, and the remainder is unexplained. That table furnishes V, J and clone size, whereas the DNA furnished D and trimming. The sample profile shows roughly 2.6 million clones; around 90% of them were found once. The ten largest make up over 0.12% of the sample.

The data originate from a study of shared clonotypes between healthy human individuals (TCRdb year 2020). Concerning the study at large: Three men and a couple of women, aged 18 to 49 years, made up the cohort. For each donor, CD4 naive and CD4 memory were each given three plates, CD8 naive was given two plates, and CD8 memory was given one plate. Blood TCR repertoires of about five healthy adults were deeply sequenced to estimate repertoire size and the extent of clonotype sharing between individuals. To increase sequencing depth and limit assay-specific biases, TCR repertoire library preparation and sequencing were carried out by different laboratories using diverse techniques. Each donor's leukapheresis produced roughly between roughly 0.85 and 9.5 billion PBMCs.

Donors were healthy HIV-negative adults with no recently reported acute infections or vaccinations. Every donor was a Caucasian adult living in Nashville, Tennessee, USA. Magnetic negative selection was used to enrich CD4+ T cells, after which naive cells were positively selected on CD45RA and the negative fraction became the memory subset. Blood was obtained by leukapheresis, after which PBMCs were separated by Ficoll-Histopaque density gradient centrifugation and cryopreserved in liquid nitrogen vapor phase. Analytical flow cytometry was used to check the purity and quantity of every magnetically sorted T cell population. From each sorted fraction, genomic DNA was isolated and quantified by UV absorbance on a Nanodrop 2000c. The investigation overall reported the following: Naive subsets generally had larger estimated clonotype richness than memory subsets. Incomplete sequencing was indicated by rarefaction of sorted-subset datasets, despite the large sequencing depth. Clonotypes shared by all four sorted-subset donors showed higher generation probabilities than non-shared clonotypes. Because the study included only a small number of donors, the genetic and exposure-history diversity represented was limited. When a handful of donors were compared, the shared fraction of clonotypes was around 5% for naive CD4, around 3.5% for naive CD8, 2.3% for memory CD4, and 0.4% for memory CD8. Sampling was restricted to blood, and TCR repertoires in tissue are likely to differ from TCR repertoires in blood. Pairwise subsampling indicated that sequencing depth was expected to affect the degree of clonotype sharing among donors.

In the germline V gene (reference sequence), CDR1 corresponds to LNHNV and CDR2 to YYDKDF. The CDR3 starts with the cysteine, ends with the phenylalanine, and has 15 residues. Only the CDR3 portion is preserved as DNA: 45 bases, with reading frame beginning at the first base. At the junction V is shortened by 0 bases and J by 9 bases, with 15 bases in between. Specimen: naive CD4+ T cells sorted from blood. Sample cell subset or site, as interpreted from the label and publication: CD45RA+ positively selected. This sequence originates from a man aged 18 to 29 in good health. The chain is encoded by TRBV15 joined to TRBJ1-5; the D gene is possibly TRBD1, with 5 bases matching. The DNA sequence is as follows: TGTGCCACCAGCAGAGATAAGGGCGGGGGGTGGCCCCAGCATTTT. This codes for CATSRDKGGGWPQHF.